This TCR beta chain comes out of a study of cytomegalovirus exposure and HLA in healthy donors. Study observations and caveats: In a later analysis, DRB1 alleles had the most associated TCRs; HLA-C alleles the fewest. In a later analysis, specific HLA alleles were associated with about 18,000 TCR beta sequences at a 0.05 false discovery rate. A likely sequencing artifact accounted for one observed cluster of highly shared sequence variants.

Primers included in the PCR were 60 Vbeta and 13 Jbeta primers. The data were produced by immunoSEQ multiplex PCR, yet TCRdb's version contains in-frame clones alone and is incomplete. The sample has about 100,000 clones; roughly 79% are singletons. The ends were cut back, 10 bases at V and 0 bases at J, with 10 bases in the middle. Germline V gives CDR1 LNHDA, CDR2 SQIVND (reference sequence). This CDR3 is built from 12 residues. As to this clone: The antigen remains undetermined.

The receptor's source is a woman aged 40 to 50 in good health and CMV-seronegative. The sample taken for sequencing was PBMCs. The rearrangement links TRBV19 to TRBJ2-7; D is unclear. CDR3 coding DNA: TGTGCCACCTCCCTTAACTCCTACGAGCAGTACTTC. This encodes CATSLNSYEQYF. Filled out from reference TRBV19 and TRBJ2-7, the complete variable domain reads DGGITQSPKYLFRKEGQNVTLSCEQNLNHDAMYWYRQDPGQGLRLIYYSQIVNDFQKGDIAEGYSVSREKKESFPLTVTSAQKNPTAFYLCATSLNSYEQYFGPGTRLTVT.